These 9 T cell receptor beta chains came from one sample sequenced in a study of T cells in Graves' hyperthyroidism and ophthalmopathy. Amplified TCR beta CDR3 regions came from RNA transcripts. Researchers ran a first-round RT-PCR on the TCR CDR3 using the HTBI primer set. TCRdb re-called the multiplex PCR reads with MiXCR, one entry per CDR3 protein. Among roughly 400,000 distinct CDR3 sequences listed, roughly 25% were seen once. The source material was blood. The origin of the receptors is a man aged 45-60 years with Graves' hyperthyroidism.

This clonotype was seen only a few times. This sequence joins TRBV5-1 and TRBJ2-1; TRBD2 aligns across 8 bases. The junction had 4 bases not matched to a gene; V was cut back by 2 bases and J by 6 bases. Germline V gene data show CDR1 as SGHRS and CDR2 as YFSETQ. The CDR3 consists of 14 residues. The CDR3 sequence is CASSLAGEINEQFF. As DNA, the CDR3 is TGCGCCAGCAGCTTAGCGGGAGAGATCAATGAGCAGTTCTTC.

This clonotype was counted ten times or more. The rearrangement uses TRBV7-2 and TRBJ2-7; D is undetermined. CDR1 and CDR2 (germline): SGHTA, FQGNSA. The CDR3 loop spans 13 amino acids. Trimming removed 3 bases at V and 1 base at J, with 7 bases between. For the CDR3, the DNA is TGTGCCAGCAGCTTGTTAATATCCTACGAGCAGTACTTC. Translation: CASSLLISYEQYF.

The chain carries TRBV20-1 and TRBJ2-2; 12 nucleotides align to TRBD2. After removal of 3 bases from V and 5 bases from J, the junction contained 4 bases not matched to a gene. The CDR3 extends over 15 amino acids. The V gene's germline CDR1 is DFQATT and CDR2 SNEGSKA (reference sequence). This chain's CDR3 is CSARPLAGGTGELFF. DNA for the CDR3: TGCAGTGCTAGGCCACTAGCGGGAGGAACCGGGGAGCTGTTTTTT.

This clonotype was seen many times. V is TRBV2 and J is TRBJ2-7; TRBD2 matches at 9 bases. Germline-derived CDR1 and CDR2 are SNHLY and FYNNEI. Trimming removed 6 bases from V and 2 bases from J; junction bases left unmatched: 2. The CDR3 is 13 amino acids. CDR3 region: CASRGGRAYEQYF. The DNA of the CDR3 is TGTGCCAGCAGAGGCGGGAGGGCCTACGAGCAGTACTTC.

Only a few counts were recorded for this clonotype. Here the CDR3 reads CASSEEGPHLSYNSPLHF. Here the CDR3 DNA reads TGTGCCAGCAGTGAGGAAGGACCGCACCTCTCCTATAATTCACCCCTCCACTTT. This chain joins TRBV6-1 and TRBJ1-6; D gene uncertain. The CDR3 covers 18 residues. Germline V gene sequence: CDR1 MNHNS, CDR2 SASEGT. V lost 3 bases to trimming and J lost 0 bases, with 15 bases between them.

This clonotype occurred once. This could be a read error, since a much larger clone is one nucleotide away. The DNA for the CDR3 is TGTGCCGGCGGCGGACTAGCGGGAGGGCAAGGTGAGCAGTTCTTC. It encodes CAGGGLAGGQGEQFF. V usage is TRBV27 and J usage is TRBJ2-1; 15 positions match TRBD2. The CDR3 length is 15 residues. Trimming took 11 bases from V and 9 from J; bases not matched to a gene: 11. From germline, CDR1 is MNHEY and CDR2 SMNVEV (reference sequence).

This chain joins TRBV27 and TRBJ2-1; D is unresolved. Germline-derived CDR1 and CDR2 are MNHEY and SMNVEV (reference sequence). Trimming shortened V by 7 bases and J by 4 bases, and 8 bases separated the two germline ends. The CDR3 has 12 residues. For the CDR3, the DNA is TGTGCCAGCAAAGGCTCTTACAATGAGCAGTTCTTC. Translating it yields CASKGSYNEQFF.

In its sample, this clonotype was seen a few times. The chain recombines TRBV2 with TRBJ2-2; 7 bases are a match to TRBD2. This CDR3 region has 15 residues. Germline trimming cut 4 bases from V and 5 bases from J; bases unmatched to any gene: 7. Germline V gives CDR1 SNHLY, CDR2 FYNNEI. CDR3 DNA sequence: TGTGCCAGCAGTGCAAGAACGGGGGGAACCGGGGAGCTGTTTTTT. The encoded protein is CASSARTGGTGELFF.

This clonotype has a handful of counts. The rearrangement uses TRBV29-1 and TRBJ1-1; D possibly corresponds to TRBD1 (5 bases). The CDR3 has 12 amino acids. The V end lost 7 bases, the J end lost 11 bases, and 20 bases lay between the germline ends. Germline assignment: CDR1 SQVTM and CDR2 ANQGSEA. The CDR3, as DNA: TGCAGCGCCGGATGGGACCCGTCAGGGGCTTTCTTT. Translated: CSAGWDPSGAFF. The entire variable domain, with the rest obtained from reference TRBV29-1 and TRBJ1-1, is as follows: SAVISQKPSRDICQRGTSLTIQCQVDSQVTMMFWYRQQPGQSLTLIATANQGSEATYESGFVIDKFPISRPNLTFSTLTVSNMSPEDSSIYLCSAGWDPSGAFFGQGTRLTVV.